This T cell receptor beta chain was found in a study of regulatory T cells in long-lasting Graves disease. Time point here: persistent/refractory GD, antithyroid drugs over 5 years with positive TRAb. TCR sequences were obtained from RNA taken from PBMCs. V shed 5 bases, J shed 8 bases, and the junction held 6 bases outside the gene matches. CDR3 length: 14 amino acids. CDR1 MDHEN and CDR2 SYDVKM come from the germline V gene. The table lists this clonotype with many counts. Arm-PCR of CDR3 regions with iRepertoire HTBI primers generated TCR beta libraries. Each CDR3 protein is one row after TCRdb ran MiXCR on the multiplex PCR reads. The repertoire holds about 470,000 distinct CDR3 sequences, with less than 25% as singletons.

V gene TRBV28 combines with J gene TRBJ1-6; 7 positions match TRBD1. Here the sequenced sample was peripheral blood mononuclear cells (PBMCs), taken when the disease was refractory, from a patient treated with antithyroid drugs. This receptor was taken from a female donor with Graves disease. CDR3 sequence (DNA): TGTGCCAGCAGTACCGGGACAGCTTATTCACCCCTCCACTTT. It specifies CASSTGTAYSPLHF.